Listed below are T cell receptor beta chains from one sample, sequenced in a study of blood T cell repertoires in COVID-19. TCRdb's copy holds only in-frame clones and misses some; the assay was immunoSEQ multiplex PCR. The data hold about 62,000 clones, with around 90% observed a single time. Material for sequencing was peripheral blood. The source of these receptors is a human donor in a cohort sampled during active COVID-19. Both conserved end residues are part of each CDR3. Each record gives: clone size, V gene, J gene, CDR3 length, D gene, CDR3 protein, CDR3 DNA. D genes are given only for firm matches. Expanded clones are given a class, and other clones once, few, many or no size at all.

clone_size: .; v_call: TRBV6-6; j_call: TRBJ1-4; cdr3_length: 15; d_call: .; cdr3_aa: CASSVGQNANEKLFF; cdr3_nt: TGTGCCAGCAGTGTCGGACAGAACGCTAATGAAAAACTGTTTTTT
clone_size: .; v_call: TRBV7-9; j_call: TRBJ1-2; cdr3_length: 14; d_call: TRBD1; cdr3_aa: CASSLGQGAFGYTF; cdr3_nt: TGTGCCAGCAGCCTCGGACAGGGGGCGTTTGGCTACACCTTC
clone_size: .; v_call: TRBV3-1/TRBV3-2; j_call: TRBJ2-6; cdr3_length: 16; d_call: .; cdr3_aa: CASSQDPGAGANVPTF; cdr3_nt: TGTGCCAGCAGCCAAGATCCTGGGGCTGGGGCCAACGTCCCGACTTTC
clone_size: .; v_call: TRBV4-2; j_call: TRBJ2-3; cdr3_length: 16; d_call: TRBD1; cdr3_aa: CASSHSGDRAVDTQYF; cdr3_nt: TGTGCCAGCAGCCACTCCGGGGACAGGGCGGTAGATACGCAGTATTTT
clone_size: .; v_call: TRBV5-1; j_call: TRBJ2-5; cdr3_length: 16; d_call: .; cdr3_aa: CASSPTGSGPQETQYF; cdr3_nt: TGCGCCAGCAGCCCGACCGGTAGCGGACCCCAAGAGACCCAGTACTTC
clone_size: .; v_call: TRBV6-5; j_call: TRBJ2-7; cdr3_length: 15; d_call: TRBD1; cdr3_aa: CASNQWGQGLGEQYF; cdr3_nt: TGTGCCAGCAACCAGTGGGGACAGGGTCTAGGGGAGCAGTACTTC
clone_size: .; v_call: TRBV2; j_call: TRBJ2-5; cdr3_length: 13; d_call: .; cdr3_aa: CASGSTTDKTQYF; cdr3_nt: TGTGCCAGCGGCTCGACTACAGACAAAACCCAGTACTTC
clone_size: .; v_call: TRBV11-2; j_call: TRBJ2-7; cdr3_length: 14; d_call: .; cdr3_aa: CASSLEGGTYEQYF; cdr3_nt: TGTGCCAGCAGCTTGGAGGGGGGGACCTACGAGCAGTACTTC
clone_size: .; v_call: TRBV27; j_call: TRBJ2-5; cdr3_length: 14; d_call: .; cdr3_aa: CASSLRQPQETQYF; cdr3_nt: TGTGCCAGCAGCCTACGACAGCCTCAAGAGACCCAGTACTTC
clone_size: .; v_call: TRBV20-1; j_call: TRBJ1-2; cdr3_length: 11; d_call: TRBD1; cdr3_aa: CSARGLHGYTF; cdr3_nt: TGCAGTGCCAGGGGGCTCCATGGCTACACCTTC
clone_size: .; v_call: TRBV5-4; j_call: TRBJ2-5; cdr3_length: 14; d_call: TRBD1; cdr3_aa: CASSLKGGPETQYF; cdr3_nt: TGTGCCAGCAGCTTAAAAGGGGGCCCAGAGACCCAGTACTTC
clone_size: few; v_call: TRBV28; j_call: TRBJ2-7; cdr3_length: 14; d_call: .; cdr3_aa: CASSLGRRAYEQYF; cdr3_nt: TGTGCCAGCAGTTTAGGAAGGAGAGCCTACGAGCAGTACTTC
clone_size: .; v_call: TRBV6-5; j_call: TRBJ2-7; cdr3_length: 11; d_call: .; cdr3_aa: CASSTGGIVYF; cdr3_nt: TGTGCCAGCAGCACTGGGGGCATCGTGTACTTC
clone_size: .; v_call: TRBV15; j_call: TRBJ1-5; cdr3_length: 15; d_call: .; cdr3_aa: CATSRDPGSHQPQHF; cdr3_nt: TGTGCCACCAGCAGAGATCCGGGAAGCCATCAGCCCCAGCATTTT